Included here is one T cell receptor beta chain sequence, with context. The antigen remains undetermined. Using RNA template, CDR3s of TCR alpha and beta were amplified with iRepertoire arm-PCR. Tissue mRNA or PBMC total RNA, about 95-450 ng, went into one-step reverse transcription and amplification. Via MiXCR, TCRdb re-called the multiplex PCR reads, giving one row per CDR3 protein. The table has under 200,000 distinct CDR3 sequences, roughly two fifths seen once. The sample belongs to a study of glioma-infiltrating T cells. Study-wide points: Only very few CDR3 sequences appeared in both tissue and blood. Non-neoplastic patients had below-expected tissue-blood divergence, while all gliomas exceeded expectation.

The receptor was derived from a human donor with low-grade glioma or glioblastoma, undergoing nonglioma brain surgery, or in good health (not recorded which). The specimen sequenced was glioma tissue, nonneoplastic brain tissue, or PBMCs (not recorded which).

Here the CDR3 reads CASSPPGTNTEAFF. DNA of the CDR3: TGTGCCAGCAGCCCTCCCGGGACGAACACTGAAGCTTTCTTT. This rearrangement joins TRBV12-3 or TRBV12-4 to TRBJ1-1; maybe TRBD1 (5 bases). The V end was cut by 6 bases, the J end by 1 base, with 12 bases between. CDR3 length: 14 residues.